These 15 T cell receptor beta chains share one sample of origin, sequenced in a study of cytomegalovirus exposure and HLA in healthy donors (dated by TCRdb to 2015 to 2018). Library prep was done by the immunoSEQ multiplex PCR assay. The multiplex PCR relied on a mix of 60 forward primers for TCR Vbeta segments and 13 reverse primers for TCR Jbeta segments. In TCRdb, the immuneACCESS table is reduced to in-frame sequences with V and J assigned. These tables do not hold every clone; where another copy was compared, an unresolved V gene accounts for under half, and the others remain unexplained. The sample's table lists a count of around 210,000 clones. The ten top clones hold roughly 0.89% of the sample. The sequencing sample was made of PBMCs. The source is a woman in her 30s in good health and CMV-seropositive.

The CDR3 is CASSYGTGDEKLFF. Here the CDR3 DNA reads TGTGCCAGCAGTTACGGGACAGGGGATGAAAAACTGTTTTTT. The chain combines TRBV6-5 with TRBJ1-4; 10 bases map to TRBD1. The CDR3 is 14 residues long. Germline V gene sequence: CDR1 MNHEY, CDR2 SVGAGI. Trimming at V came to 2 bases and at J to 6 bases, leaving 0 bases not matched to a gene.

Note on this clone: Because it lacks the conserved phenylalanine or tryptophan at the end, this CDR3 is likely a read error. The rearrangement links TRBV4-2 to TRBJ1-1; D is uncertain. The CDR3 consists of 16 residues. Trimming stripped 3 bases from V and 5 bases from J, with 19 bases between. Germline-derived CDR1 and CDR2 are LGHNA and YNFKEQ. CDR3 nucleotides: TGTGCCAGCAGCCATCTACCGGTGTGGGCTGGGACTGAAGCTTTCCTT. Residues: CASSHLPVWAGTEAFL.

The genes are TRBV28 and TRBJ2-5, with a possible D match to TRBD2 (5 bases). CDR1 MDHEN and CDR2 SYDVKM come from the germline V gene. Trimming removed 6 bases at V and 4 bases at J, with 12 bases between. The length of the CDR3 is 13 residues. CDR3 sequence (DNA): TGTGCCAGCAGCCAAGATGGAGGAGAGACCCAGTACTTC. Protein product: CASSQDGGETQYF.

The J gene is TRBJ1-2, the V gene TRBV27; maybe TRBD1 (6 bases). V was cut by 5 bases and J by 8 bases, with 21 bases left in between. This CDR3 contains 15 residues. CDR1 and CDR2 (germline): MNHEY, SMNVEV (reference sequence). CDR3 in DNA: TGTGCCAGCAGTCCACTAACTACAGGGAGCTCCGGCTACACCTTC. It is translated as CASSPLTTGSSGYTF.

The chain joins TRBV10-2 to TRBJ2-7; tentatively, D is TRBD2 (5 bases). CDR3 length: 15 amino acids. Trimming shortened V by 0 bases and J by 6 bases, and 15 bases separated the two germline ends. Germline V gives CDR1 WSHSY, CDR2 SAAADI. As DNA, the CDR3 is TGCGCCAGCAGTGAGTCCGGACTCCCTCCGGCCGAGCAGTACTTC. Its translation is CASSESGLPPAEQYF.

The chain employs TRBV29-1 and TRBJ2-5, with 10 bases that match TRBD1. Germline V CDR1 and CDR2: SQVTM, ANQGSEA. V gave up 0 bases and J gave up 5 bases; unmatched junction bases: 9. The CDR3 spans 16 residues. CDR3 protein: CSVEDRDRGTQETQYF. The CDR3 DNA is TGCAGCGTTGAAGACCGGGACAGGGGCACCCAGGAGACCCAGTACTTC. The entire variable domain, with the rest obtained from reference TRBV29-1 and TRBJ2-5, is as follows: SAVISQKPSRDICQRGTSLTIQCQVDSQVTMMFWYRQQPGQSLTLIATANQGSEATYESGFVIDKFPISRPNLTFSTLTVSNMSPEDSSIYLCSVEDRDRGTQETQYFGPGTRLLVL.

This chain links TRBV11-2 with TRBJ2-7, with TRBD2 as a possible D gene (5 bases). Germline V lookup: CDR1 SGHAT, CDR2 FQNNGV. There are 14 residues in the CDR3. V was shortened by 4 bases and J by 1 base, with 11 bases between the two germline ends. The CDR3 bases are TGTGCCAGCAGCTCCCCCCGGGGATCCTACGAGCAGTACTTC. It translates to CASSSPRGSYEQYF. The whole variable domain, filled in from reference TRBV11-2 and TRBJ2-7, reads EAGVAQSPRYKIIEKRQSVAFWCNPISGHATLYWYQQILGQGPKLLIQFQNNGVVDDSQLPKDRFSAERLKGVDSTLKIQPAKLEDSAVYLCASSSPRGSYEQYFGPGTRLTVT.

V is TRBV14 and J is TRBJ1-1; a weak D match, TRBD1 (6 bases). The CDR3 has 15 residues. Germline V lookup: CDR1 SGHDN, CDR2 FVKESK. V lost 7 bases, J lost 6 bases, and 21 bases lay in between. CDR3 amino acids: CASTRRTGRTSEAFF. The CDR3 DNA follows: TGTGCCAGCACCCGCCGAACAGGGCGGACATCTGAAGCTTTCTTT. Full variable domain (rest looked up from reference TRBV14 and TRBJ1-1): EAGVTQFPSHSVIEKGQTVTLRCDPISGHDNLYWYRRVMGKEIKFLLHFVKESKQDESGMPNNRFLAERTGGTYSTLKVQPAELEDSGVYFCASTRRTGRTSEAFFGQGTRLTVV.

This chain links TRBV30 with TRBJ1-5, with TRBD1 identical over 7 bases. V trimming: 0 bases; J trimming: 6 bases; junction bases outside the gene matches: 8. This CDR3 has 15 amino acids. Germline CDR1 reads GTSNPN; CDR2 reads SVGIG (reference sequence). CDR3 sequence reads: CAWSVGQVSAQPQHF. In nucleotides, the CDR3 is TGTGCCTGGAGTGTTGGACAGGTTAGCGCTCAGCCCCAGCATTTT.

This chain joins TRBV7-2 and TRBJ1-6; no clear D. CDR1 SGHTA and CDR2 FQGNSA come from the germline V gene. CDR3 length: 15 amino acids. The germline V and J ends were trimmed by 4 bases and 1 base, with 8 bases remaining between them. CDR3 DNA: TGTGCCAGCAGCTCTTCAGTATCCTATAATTCACCCCTCCACTTT. Its protein product is CASSSSVSYNSPLHF.

The chain employs TRBV18 and TRBJ2-1; 9 nucleotides line up with TRBD1. Germline values: CDR1 KGHSH, CDR2 LQKENI. Trimming at V came to 6 bases and at J to 7 bases, leaving 10 bases not matched to a gene. The CDR3 runs 15 residues. The CDR3 sequence: CASSFRDREWNEQFF. In DNA form, the CDR3 reads TGTGCCAGCTCGTTCCGGGACAGGGAATGGAATGAGCAGTTCTTC.

The V gene is TRBV10-3, the J gene TRBJ2-3, with a tentative D call TRBD2 (7 bases). Germline assignment: CDR1 ENHRY and CDR2 SYGVKD. The CDR3 sequence is 15 residues long. The V end was cut by 6 bases, the J end by 3 bases, with 16 bases between. The CDR3: CAIRRTGGATDTQYF. DNA for the CDR3: TGTGCCATCAGGAGGACGGGGGGCGCAACAGATACGCAGTATTTT.

This sequence joins TRBV5-8 and TRBJ1-2, with D uncertain. V gave up 1 base and J gave up 0 bases, with 4 bases separating them. Germline V gives CDR1 SGHTS, CDR2 YDEGEE. The CDR3 is made up of 13 amino acids. CDR3 protein: CASSLWPNYGYTF. In DNA form, the CDR3 reads TGTGCCAGCAGCTTGTGGCCTAACTATGGCTACACCTTC.

The chain recombines TRBV4-1 with TRBJ1-1; D possibly corresponds to TRBD1 (5 bases). V lost 0 bases to trimming and J lost 3 bases, with 8 bases between them. The CDR3 covers 14 residues. The germline gives CDR1 MGHRA, CDR2 YSYEKL. The CDR3 DNA sequence: TGCGCCAGCAGCCAAGAGCGGGGGGACACTGAAGCTTTCTTT. Its translation: CASSQERGDTEAFF.

The V and J genes are TRBV7-7 and TRBJ2-5, with 8 nucleotides matching TRBD2. This CDR3 contains 15 residues. CDR1 SSHAT and CDR2 FNYEAQ come from the germline V gene (reference sequence). With V trimmed by 1 base and J by 5 bases, 6 bases remained unmatched. The CDR3 DNA is TGTGCCAGCAGCTTAGAGGGTAGCGGGGTTGAGACCCAGTACTTC. Translated, it gives CASSLEGSGVETQYF.